This TCR beta chain was recovered during a study of T cells in localized non-small cell lung cancer. Study outcomes and limitations: Of the top 100 tumor clones, median around 50 were in adjacent lung, some 30 among its top 100.

The CDR3 consists of 17 residues. Germline V gene data show CDR1 as SGHNT and CDR2 as YENEEA. With 5 bases clipped from V and 7 bases from J, the junction kept 16 bases outside the gene matches. Assay: immunoSEQ multiplex PCR; the TCRdb copy retains only in-frame clones and omits some. Counted here are under 6,000 clones, over 25% occurring once; the ten biggest clones make up about 5%. Regarding this clone: What it binds is unknown.

This sequence joins TRBV11-3 and TRBJ2-1, with 8 bases fitting TRBD2. Sequenced material: lung tumor tissue, taken before any cancer treatment. This clonotype originated in a man aged 40 to 69 with stage III squamous cell lung carcinoma. CDR3 loop: CASSRELVGGAMNEQFF. CDR3 in DNA: TGTGCCAGCAGCAGGGAATTAGTCGGGGGGGCTATGAATGAGCAGTTCTTC.